Presented here are 15 T cell receptor beta chains from one specimen sequenced in a study of T cells in Graves' hyperthyroidism and ophthalmopathy (dated by TCRdb to between 2018 and 2021). To prepare the library, multiplex PCR was applied. For sequencing, an Illumina HiSeq 2000 was employed. The TCR beta CDR3 regions were amplified from RNA transcripts. The TCR CDR3 was subjected to a first round of RT-PCR using the HTBI primer set and the Qiagen OneStep RT-PCR kit. TCRdb reprocessing: public reads trimmed at Q25 with fastp, clones called with MiXCR, in-frame beta chains kept. Each record represents a unique CDR3 protein, reported with the most common genes and DNA among its rows. The sample includes about 500,000 distinct CDR3 sequences, with around 14% observed a single time. 17% of the sample belongs to the ten largest clones. The sequencing input was blood. These TCRs come from a woman between 18 and 30 years old with Graves' hyperthyroidism.

This clonotype has a count of ten or more. This sequence joins TRBV3-1 and TRBJ2-1; unclear D gene. The V gene lost 4 bases and the J gene lost 2 bases, with 9 bases spanning the gap. The germline gives CDR1 LGHDT, CDR2 YNNKEL (reference sequence). The CDR3 consists of 14 residues. CDR3 nucleotide sequence: TGTGCCAGCAGCCTACGTGGACCCTACAATGAGCAGTTCTTC. Translation gives CASSLRGPYNEQFF.

This chain uses TRBV6-1 with TRBJ2-7; tentative D call: TRBD2 (5 bases). Germline V gene data show CDR1 as MNHNS and CDR2 as SASEGT. There are 15 residues in the CDR3. The V and J ends lost 4 bases and 4 bases respectively, with 17 bases between them. DNA of the CDR3: TGTGCCAGCAGTGGCTCTAGCTATGAGATGTACGAGCAGTACGTC. Amino acids: CASSGSSYEMYEQYV.

This clonotype was found many times. This chain joins TRBV5-6 and TRBJ2-2, with 9 bases aligning to TRBD1. The germline V gene has CDR1 SGHDT and CDR2 YYEEEE. Germline trimming cut 4 bases from V and 7 bases from J; bases unmatched to any gene: 11. CDR3 length: 16 amino acids. The DNA of the CDR3 is TGTGCCAGCAGCCCGCGTTGGGACAGGGTGAACGGGGAGCTGTTTTTT. Protein sequence: CASSPRWDRVNGELFF.

This rearrangement joins TRBV5-1 to TRBJ1-1; 7 bases are shared with TRBD1. Losses at the gene ends were 7 bases for V and 4 bases for J; bases not matched to a gene: 4. The CDR3 consists of 12 residues. Germline V gene lookup returns CDR1 SGHRS and CDR2 YFSETQ. The CDR3 DNA sequence: TGCGCCAGCGGCAGGGGGGGCACTGAAGCTTTCTTT. The encoded protein is CASGRGGTEAFF.

This clonotype was observed a few times. The chain employs TRBV5-1 and TRBJ1-4; D uncertain. V was pared by 0 bases and J by 5 bases, with 8 bases between. The CDR3 is 14 residues long. Germline V lookup: CDR1 SGHRS, CDR2 YFSETQ. The CDR3 loop reads CASSLATLNEKLFF. The CDR3 DNA reads as TGCGCCAGCAGCTTGGCGACACTCAATGAAAAACTGTTTTTT.

V and J are TRBV9 and TRBJ2-2; 11 bases match TRBD2. CDR1 is SGDLS, CDR2 YYNGEE, per germline. The CDR3 runs 16 residues. Trimming at V came to 0 bases and at J to 7 bases, leaving 5 bases not matched to a gene. The CDR3 reads CASSVEVAGGVGELFF. CDR3 sequence (DNA): TGTGCCAGCAGCGTAGAGGTAGCGGGAGGGGTCGGGGAGCTGTTTTTT.

This clonotype occurred many times. The chain recombines TRBV11-2 with TRBJ2-5, with a tentative D call TRBD1 (5 bases). The germline V gene encodes CDR1 SGHAT and CDR2 FQNNGV. The CDR3 covers 15 residues. Trimming took 7 bases from V and 1 from J, leaving 16 bases between them. The CDR3, as DNA: TGTGCCAGCACCATCCCAGGGCGGAGCCAAGAGACCCAGTACTTC. Its protein is CASTIPGRSQETQYF.

A note on this clonotype: This may come from a read error, since a much larger clone is one base off. The genes are TRBV5-1 and TRBJ1-1; 7 nucleotides align to TRBD1. The length of the CDR3 is 15 residues. Germline values: CDR1 SGHRS, CDR2 YFSETQ. DNA for the CDR3: TGCGCCAGCAGCCCGCGACAGGGAGGGAACACTGAAGCTTCCTTT. Its protein product is CASSPRQGGNTEASF.

In this sample, this clonotype turned up many times. V is TRBV30 and J is TRBJ2-1, with D possibly matching TRBD1 (5 bases). There are 13 residues in the CDR3. Germline CDR1 is GTSNPN and CDR2 is SVGIG (reference sequence). The germline V and J ends were trimmed by 3 bases and 9 bases, with 15 bases remaining between them. CDR3 nucleotides: TGTGCCTGGAGGCGAATAGGTCAGGGTGAGCAGTTCTTC. Amino acids: CAWRRIGQGEQFF.

In this sample, this clonotype turned up many times. This chain uses TRBV2 with TRBJ2-3; TRBD2 might be the D (5 bases). The CDR3 runs 16 residues. Trimming shortened V by 5 bases and J by 2 bases, and 17 bases separated the two germline ends. CDR1 and CDR2 from the germline V gene are SNHLY and FYNNEI. DNA of the CDR3: TGTGCCAGCAGTTTGGACGCTAGCTTTATCACAGATACGCAGTATTTT. Translated: CASSLDASFITDTQYF. The entire variable domain, with the rest obtained from reference TRBV2 and TRBJ2-3, is as follows: EPEVTQTPSHQVTQMGQEVILRCVPISNHLYFYWYRQILGQKVEFLVSFYNNEISEKSEIFDDQFSVERPDGSNFTLKIRSTKLEDSAMYFCASSLDASFITDTQYFGPGTRLTVL.

This clonotype appeared many times. V gene TRBV11-2 combines with J gene TRBJ2-7; TRBD1 or TRBD2 may be the D gene (5 bases each). Germline V gene sequence: CDR1 SGHAT, CDR2 FQNNGV. V was clipped by 5 bases and J by 1 base, with 18 bases between them. This CDR3 spans 16 amino acids. CDR3 coding DNA: TGTGCCAGCAGCCCACTAACCGGGACGGGGTCCTACGAGCAGTACTTC. This codes for CASSPLTGTGSYEQYF.

The rearrangement uses TRBV2 and TRBJ2-5; no clear D. The CDR3 extends over 13 amino acids. Germline V CDR1 and CDR2: SNHLY, FYNNEI. With 8 bases removed from V and 7 bases from J, the gap between germline ends came to 17 bases. CDR3 loop: CASEAQAAWTQYF. In nucleotides, the CDR3 is TGTGCCAGCGAGGCCCAGGCGGCGTGGACCCAGTACTTC. The entire variable domain, with the rest obtained from reference TRBV2 and TRBJ2-5, is as follows: EPEVTQTPSHQVTQMGQEVILRCVPISNHLYFYWYRQILGQKVEFLVSFYNNEISEKSEIFDDQFSVERPDGSNFTLKIRSTKLEDSAMYFCASEAQAAWTQYFGPGTRLLVL.

The V gene is TRBV5-1, the J gene TRBJ2-1, with 7 bases aligning to TRBD2. CDR3 length equals 17 residues. J lost 2 bases, V lost 3 bases, and 11 bases had no gene match. Germline V lookup: CDR1 SGHRS, CDR2 YFSETQ. CDR3 residues: CASSSSSGTTPYNEQFF. For the CDR3, the DNA is TGCGCCAGCAGCTCGTCATCCGGGACTACACCCTACAATGAGCAGTTCTTC.

This clonotype came up many times. The V gene is TRBV12-5, the J gene TRBJ2-4, with a possible D match to TRBD2 (5 bases). The germline V gene encodes CDR1 LGHNT and CDR2 FRNRAP. CDR3 length: 15 amino acids. The V gene lost 4 bases and the J gene lost 1 base, with 11 bases spanning the gap. The CDR3 reads CASGYGIVAKNIQYF. For the CDR3, the DNA is TGTGCTAGTGGTTACGGGATTGTGGCCAAAAACATTCAGTACTTC.

This clonotype was found many times. The gene calls are TRBV20-1 and TRBJ1-2, with 7 positions matching TRBD1. Germline V CDR1 and CDR2: DFQATT, SNEGSKA (reference sequence). V gave up 3 bases and J gave up 3 bases; unmatched junction bases: 7. The CDR3 contains 14 residues. CDR3 nucleotide sequence: TGCAGTGCTAGCCCCCCGGGACAGTACTATGGCTACACCTTC. This sequence encodes CSASPPGQYYGYTF.